These T cell receptor beta chains were read from a single sample in a study of T cell repertoires in cytomegalovirus infection. Their antigens are not known. TCRdb reprocessed the reads via MiXCR and lists one record per CDR3 protein. The sample yields under 350,000 distinct CDR3 sequences, about 20% seen once. Material: cultured PBMCs, obtained from culture after CMV antigen stimulation. Receptors originate from a human donor in good health (CMV status not recorded). Some clones in this sample may be carry-over from other donors' samples. CDR3s include the opening cysteine and the closing phenylalanine or tryptophan. Fields, in order: D gene, J gene, clone size, V gene, CDR3 length, CDR3 protein, CDR3 DNA. A D gene is named only where the DNA matches it firmly. Clone sizes are given selectively: once, few, many, or a class where the clone is expanded.

d_gene: .; j_gene: TRBJ2-1; abundance: once; v_gene: TRBV24-1; len: 15; CDR3aa: CATSDQQDSYNEQFF; CDR3nt: TGTGCCACCAGTGATCAACAGGATAGCTACAATGAGCAGTTCTTC
d_gene: TRBD1; j_gene: TRBJ1-1; abundance: .; v_gene: TRBV7-2; len: 13; CDR3aa: CASSPGQGAEAFF; CDR3nt: TGTGCCAGCAGCCCCGGACAGGGGGCTGAAGCTTTCTTT
d_gene: TRBD1; j_gene: TRBJ1-2; abundance: .; v_gene: TRBV5-4; len: 14; CDR3aa: CASSRQQGNYGYTF; CDR3nt: TGTGCCAGCAGTCGACAACAGGGGAACTATGGCTACACCTTC
d_gene: .; j_gene: TRBJ2-1; abundance: .; v_gene: TRBV20-1; len: 13; CDR3aa: CSAHLATNNEQFF; CDR3nt: TGCAGTGCGCACCTAGCGACCAACAATGAGCAGTTCTTC
d_gene: TRBD2; j_gene: TRBJ2-5; abundance: .; v_gene: TRBV10-3; len: 14; CDR3aa: CAISLAGSQETQYF; CDR3nt: TGTGCCATCAGTTTAGCGGGAAGCCAAGAGACCCAGTACTTC
d_gene: .; j_gene: TRBJ1-2; abundance: few; v_gene: TRBV19; len: 13; CDR3aa: CASSIRSNYGYTF; CDR3nt: TGTGCCAGTAGTATAAGGAGTAACTATGGCTACACCTTC
d_gene: .; j_gene: TRBJ2-5; abundance: many; v_gene: TRBV7-3; len: 13; CDR3aa: CASSLLGEETQYF; CDR3nt: TGTGCCAGCAGCTTACTGGGGGAAGAGACCCAGTACTTC
d_gene: .; j_gene: TRBJ1-1; abundance: .; v_gene: TRBV19; len: 14; CDR3aa: CASKNLQGNTEAFF; CDR3nt: TGTGCCAGTAAAAATCTGCAGGGTAATACTGAAGCTTTCTTT
d_gene: .; j_gene: TRBJ2-2; abundance: many; v_gene: TRBV12-3/TRBV12-4; len: 14; CDR3aa: CASRPPSGTGELFF; CDR3nt: TGTGCCAGCAGACCTCCCTCAGGGACCGGGGAGCTGTTTTTT
d_gene: TRBD2; j_gene: TRBJ2-1; abundance: .; v_gene: TRBV5-4; len: 15; CDR3aa: CASKETSGSENEQFF; CDR3nt: TGTGCCAGCAAAGAGACTAGCGGGAGTGAGAATGAGCAGTTCTTC
d_gene: TRBD2; j_gene: TRBJ2-3; abundance: .; v_gene: TRBV29-1; len: 15; CDR3aa: CSVEFGLAGESRQYF; CDR3nt: TGCAGCGTTGAATTCGGACTAGCGGGAGAGTCTCGGCAGTATTTT
d_gene: .; j_gene: TRBJ2-7; abundance: few; v_gene: TRBV20-1; len: 13; CDR3aa: CSAPLRFLDEQYF; CDR3nt: TGCAGTGCTCCCCTTCGTTTCCTGGACGAGCAGTACTTC
d_gene: .; j_gene: TRBJ1-1; abundance: few; v_gene: TRBV3-1; len: 18; CDR3aa: CASSQVRQGTMGWTEAFF; CDR3nt: TGTGCCAGCAGCCAAGTACGGCAGGGGACGATGGGGTGGACTGAAGCTTTCTTT
d_gene: .; j_gene: TRBJ2-7; abundance: many; v_gene: TRBV12-3/TRBV12-4; len: 12; CDR3aa: CASSLALGTEYF; CDR3nt: TGTGCCAGCAGTTTAGCGCTGGGAACTGAGTACTTC
d_gene: .; j_gene: TRBJ2-1; abundance: few; v_gene: TRBV6-2/TRBV6-3; len: 17; CDR3aa: CASRVVADFSSYNEQFF; CDR3nt: TGTGCCAGCAGGGTGGTAGCGGACTTTAGCTCCTACAATGAGCAGTTCTTC
d_gene: .; j_gene: TRBJ2-3; abundance: once; v_gene: TRBV5-6; len: 14; CDR3aa: CASSLEQRQDTQYF; CDR3nt: TGTGCCAGCAGCTTGGAACAGAGGCAAGATACGCAGTATTTT
d_gene: .; j_gene: TRBJ2-1; abundance: .; v_gene: TRBV11-2; len: 13; CDR3aa: CASSLVRGTEQFF; CDR3nt: TGTGCCAGCAGCTTAGTGAGGGGGACGGAGCAGTTCTTC
d_gene: TRBD2; j_gene: TRBJ2-7; abundance: many; v_gene: TRBV7-2; len: 16; CDR3aa: CASRTAGGGLSYEQYF; CDR3nt: TGTGCCAGCAGAACCGCGGGAGGGGGGCTCTCCTACGAGCAGTACTTC
d_gene: .; j_gene: TRBJ2-1; abundance: .; v_gene: TRBV5-4; len: 13; CDR3aa: CASSGARGYEQFF; CDR3nt: TGTGCCAGCAGCGGGGCAAGAGGCTATGAGCAGTTCTTC
d_gene: .; j_gene: TRBJ2-5; abundance: few; v_gene: TRBV6-1; len: 16; CDR3aa: CASSVNTGTRQETQYF; CDR3nt: TGTGCCAGCAGTGTGAACACCGGGACCCGCCAAGAGACCCAGTACTTC
d_gene: .; j_gene: TRBJ2-7; abundance: .; v_gene: TRBV7-9; len: 11; CDR3aa: CASSHAQEQYF; CDR3nt: TGTGCCAGCAGCCACGCACAGGAGCAGTACTTC
d_gene: TRBD1; j_gene: TRBJ1-4; abundance: many; v_gene: TRBV19; len: 15; CDR3aa: CASSPGTATNEKLFF; CDR3nt: TGTGCCAGTAGCCCCGGGACAGCAACTAATGAAAAACTGTTTTTT
d_gene: .; j_gene: TRBJ2-1; abundance: few; v_gene: TRBV5-5; len: 13; CDR3aa: CASRPGSFNEQFF; CDR3nt: TGTGCCAGCCGACCAGGGAGTTTTAATGAGCAGTTCTTC
d_gene: TRBD1; j_gene: TRBJ2-5; abundance: .; v_gene: TRBV5-6; len: 16; CDR3aa: CASSLEEGQAWETQYF; CDR3nt: TGTGCCAGCAGCTTGGAGGAAGGACAGGCATGGGAGACCCAGTACTTC
d_gene: TRBD1; j_gene: TRBJ2-2; abundance: .; v_gene: TRBV12-3/TRBV12-4; len: 16; CDR3aa: CASSVTGTGATGELFF; CDR3nt: TGTGCCAGCAGCGTAACCGGGACAGGCGCCACCGGGGAGCTGTTTTTT
d_gene: TRBD2; j_gene: TRBJ2-4; abundance: .; v_gene: TRBV20-1; len: 17; CDR3aa: CSAHQSSGRGAKNIQYF; CDR3nt: TGCAGTGCTCATCAAAGCTCAGGGAGGGGAGCCAAAAACATTCAGTACTTC
d_gene: .; j_gene: TRBJ1-5; abundance: few; v_gene: TRBV6-2/TRBV6-3; len: 14; CDR3aa: CASSYSSRGQPQHF; CDR3nt: TGTGCCAGCAGTTACTCCTCCAGGGGTCAGCCCCAGCATTTT
d_gene: TRBD2; j_gene: TRBJ2-5; abundance: many; v_gene: TRBV12-3/TRBV12-4; len: 13; CDR3aa: CASSLAHLAGVYF; CDR3nt: TGTGCCAGCAGTTTAGCCCATCTAGCGGGAGTTTATTTC
d_gene: TRBD2; j_gene: TRBJ2-1; abundance: .; v_gene: TRBV27; len: 17; CDR3aa: CASSPPRTSGRGGEQFF; CDR3nt: TGTGCCAGCAGTCCACCCCGGACTAGCGGGAGGGGAGGTGAGCAGTTCTTC
d_gene: .; j_gene: TRBJ1-3; abundance: .; v_gene: TRBV15; len: 13; CDR3aa: CATRQGAGNTIYF; CDR3nt: TGTGCCACCAGACAGGGAGCTGGAAACACCATATATTTT
d_gene: TRBD1; j_gene: TRBJ1-1; abundance: few; v_gene: TRBV19; len: 17; CDR3aa: CASSIDRLRDRGAEAFF; CDR3nt: TGTGCCAGTAGTATAGATCGCCTCCGGGACAGGGGTGCTGAAGCTTTCTTT
d_gene: TRBD1; j_gene: TRBJ2-7; abundance: few; v_gene: TRBV25-1; len: 13; CDR3aa: CASSRTGAHEQYF; CDR3nt: TGTGCCAGCAGTCGGACAGGGGCCCACGAGCAGTACTTC
d_gene: .; j_gene: TRBJ1-1; abundance: many; v_gene: TRBV4-1; len: 15; CDR3aa: CASSLPGRQNTEAFF; CDR3nt: TGCGCCAGCAGCCTACCGGGACGGCAGAACACTGAAGCTTTCTTT
d_gene: .; j_gene: TRBJ2-6; abundance: .; v_gene: TRBV13; len: 16; CDR3aa: CASSLSLPSGANVLTF; CDR3nt: TGTGCCAGCAGCTTATCACTCCCCTCTGGGGCCAACGTCCTGACTTTC
d_gene: .; j_gene: TRBJ2-7; abundance: .; v_gene: TRBV10-3; len: 11; CDR3aa: CAIRGGYEQYF; CDR3nt: TGTGCCATCCGAGGGGGTTACGAGCAGTACTTC
d_gene: .; j_gene: TRBJ1-4; abundance: few; v_gene: TRBV7-9; len: 14; CDR3aa: CASSSLVVDEKLFF; CDR3nt: TGTGCCAGCAGCTCGCTTGTAGTGGATGAAAAACTGTTTTTT
d_gene: .; j_gene: TRBJ2-5; abundance: .; v_gene: TRBV5-8; len: 17; CDR3aa: CASSRGGGPTLQETQYF; CDR3nt: TGTGCCAGCAGCCGCGGTGGGGGCCCAACCCTCCAAGAGACCCAGTACTTC
d_gene: .; j_gene: TRBJ2-2; abundance: .; v_gene: TRBV18; len: 14; CDR3aa: CASSRRQEGDVVGF; CDR3nt: TGTGCCAGCTCAAGGAGACAGGAGGGCGATGTCGTCGGGTTT
d_gene: .; j_gene: TRBJ1-5; abundance: .; v_gene: TRBV9; len: 14; CDR3aa: CASSASGSSQPQHF; CDR3nt: TGTGCCAGCAGCGCATCAGGGTCGAGTCAGCCCCAGCATTTT
d_gene: .; j_gene: TRBJ2-3; abundance: once; v_gene: TRBV9; len: 15; CDR3aa: CASTPQVQRADTQYF; CDR3nt: TGTGCCAGCACCCCTCAGGTCCAGAGGGCAGATACGCAGTATTTT
d_gene: .; j_gene: TRBJ1-1; abundance: many; v_gene: TRBV7-3; len: 15; CDR3aa: CASSLTGSGNTEAFF; CDR3nt: TGTGCCAGCAGCTTAACAGGGAGCGGGAACACTGAAGCTTTCTTT
d_gene: TRBD1; j_gene: TRBJ1-5; abundance: .; v_gene: TRBV6-2/TRBV6-3; len: 14; CDR3aa: CASSYVTGDQPQHF; CDR3nt: TGTGCCAGCAGTTACGTTACAGGGGATCAGCCCCAGCATTTT
d_gene: .; j_gene: TRBJ1-3; abundance: many; v_gene: TRBV11-2; len: 13; CDR3aa: CASSLNGGNTIYF; CDR3nt: TGTGCCAGCAGCTTAAACGGGGGAAACACCATATATTTT
d_gene: .; j_gene: TRBJ2-7; abundance: few; v_gene: TRBV29-1; len: 14; CDR3aa: CSVADAGRSYEQYF; CDR3nt: TGCAGCGTCGCGGACGCGGGGAGGTCCTACGAGCAGTACTTC
d_gene: .; j_gene: TRBJ2-1; abundance: .; v_gene: TRBV6-2/TRBV6-3; len: 14; CDR3aa: CASSSTGHYNEQFF; CDR3nt: TGTGCCAGCAGTTCAACGGGACACTACAATGAGCAGTTCTTC
d_gene: TRBD1; j_gene: TRBJ2-3; abundance: .; v_gene: TRBV5-8; len: 14; CDR3aa: CASSFGQGADTQYF; CDR3nt: TGTGCCAGCAGCTTCGGCCAGGGGGCAGATACGCAGTATTTT
d_gene: TRBD2; j_gene: TRBJ2-2; abundance: .; v_gene: TRBV6-5; len: 17; CDR3aa: CASSTAGLAANTGELFF; CDR3nt: TGTGCCAGCAGTACCGCGGGACTAGCGGCCAACACCGGGGAGCTGTTTTTT
d_gene: .; j_gene: TRBJ2-1; abundance: few; v_gene: TRBV7-9; len: 14; CDR3aa: CASSLGLRHDEQFF; CDR3nt: TGTGCCAGCAGCCTGGGACTCCGTCACGATGAGCAGTTCTTC
d_gene: TRBD1; j_gene: TRBJ1-2; abundance: many; v_gene: TRBV6-2/TRBV6-3; len: 14; CDR3aa: CASSESQGARGYTF; CDR3nt: TGTGCCAGCAGCGAGTCTCAGGGGGCCCGGGGCTACACCTTC
d_gene: .; j_gene: TRBJ2-7; abundance: many; v_gene: TRBV7-2; len: 15; CDR3aa: CASRPRGPLLYEQYF; CDR3nt: TGTGCCAGCAGACCGCGAGGGCCTTTGCTCTACGAGCAGTACTTC
d_gene: .; j_gene: TRBJ1-4; abundance: .; v_gene: TRBV7-9; len: 15; CDR3aa: CASSPNGGISEKLFF; CDR3nt: TGTGCCAGCAGCCCAAATGGGGGAATAAGTGAAAAACTGTTTTTT
d_gene: TRBD1; j_gene: TRBJ2-3; abundance: few; v_gene: TRBV6-1; len: 15; CDR3aa: CASSPGQGHTDTQYF; CDR3nt: TGTGCCAGCAGTCCCGGACAGGGGCACACAGATACGCAGTATTTT